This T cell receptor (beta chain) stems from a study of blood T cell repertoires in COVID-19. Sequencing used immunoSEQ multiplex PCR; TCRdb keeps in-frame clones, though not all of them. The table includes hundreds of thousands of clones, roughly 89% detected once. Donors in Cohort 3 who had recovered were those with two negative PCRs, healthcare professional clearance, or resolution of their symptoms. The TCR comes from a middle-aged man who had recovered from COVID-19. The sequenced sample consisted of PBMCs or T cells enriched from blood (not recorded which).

The DNA for the CDR3 is TGCAGCTTGATGACTAGCGGGGTGTCGCCCCAGTACTTC. Its translation: CSLMTSGVSPQYF. V usage is TRBV29-1 and J usage is TRBJ2-5, with 11 nucleotides matching TRBD2. Germline V gives CDR1 SQVTM, CDR2 ANQGSEA. The ends lost 8 bases at V and 9 bases at J; junction bases unmatched: 11. The CDR3 has 13 amino acids.